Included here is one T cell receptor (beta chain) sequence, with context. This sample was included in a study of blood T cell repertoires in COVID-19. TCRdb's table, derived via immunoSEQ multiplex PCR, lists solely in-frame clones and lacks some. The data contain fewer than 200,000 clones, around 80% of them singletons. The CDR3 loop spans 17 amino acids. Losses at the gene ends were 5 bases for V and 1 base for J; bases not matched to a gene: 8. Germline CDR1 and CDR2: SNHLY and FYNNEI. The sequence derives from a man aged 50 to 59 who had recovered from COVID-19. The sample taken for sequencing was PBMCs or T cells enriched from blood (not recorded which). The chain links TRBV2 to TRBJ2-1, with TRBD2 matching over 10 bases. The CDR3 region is CASSQASGGPSYNEQFF. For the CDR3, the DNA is TGTGCCAGCAGTCAGGCTAGCGGGGGACCTTCCTACAATGAGCAGTTCTTC.